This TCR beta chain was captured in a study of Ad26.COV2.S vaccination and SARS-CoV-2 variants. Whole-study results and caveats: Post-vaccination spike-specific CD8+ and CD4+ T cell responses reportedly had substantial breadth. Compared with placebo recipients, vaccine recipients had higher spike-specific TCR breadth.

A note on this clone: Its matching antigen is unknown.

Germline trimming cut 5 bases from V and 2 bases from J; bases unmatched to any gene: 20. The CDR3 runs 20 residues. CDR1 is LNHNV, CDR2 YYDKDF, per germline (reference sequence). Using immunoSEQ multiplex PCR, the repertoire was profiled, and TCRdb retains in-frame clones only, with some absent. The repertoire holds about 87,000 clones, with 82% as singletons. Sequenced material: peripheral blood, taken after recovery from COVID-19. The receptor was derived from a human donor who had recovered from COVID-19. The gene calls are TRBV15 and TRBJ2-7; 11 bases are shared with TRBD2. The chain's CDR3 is CATSAPRLRGLAGGTYEQYF. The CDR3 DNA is TGTGCCACCAGCGCCCCCCGACTTCGGGGCCTAGCGGGAGGTACCTACGAGCAGTACTTC.